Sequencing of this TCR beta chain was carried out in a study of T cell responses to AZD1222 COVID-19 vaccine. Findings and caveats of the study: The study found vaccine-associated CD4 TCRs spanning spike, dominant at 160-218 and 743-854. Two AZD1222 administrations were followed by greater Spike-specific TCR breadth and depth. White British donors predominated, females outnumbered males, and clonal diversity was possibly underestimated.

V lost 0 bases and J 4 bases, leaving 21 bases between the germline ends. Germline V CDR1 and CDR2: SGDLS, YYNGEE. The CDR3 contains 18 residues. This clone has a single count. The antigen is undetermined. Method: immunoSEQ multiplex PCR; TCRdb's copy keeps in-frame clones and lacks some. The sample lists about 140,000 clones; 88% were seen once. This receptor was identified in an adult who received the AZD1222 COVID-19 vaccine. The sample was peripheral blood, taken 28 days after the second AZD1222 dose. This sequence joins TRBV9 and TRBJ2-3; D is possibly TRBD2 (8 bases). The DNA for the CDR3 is TGTGCCAGCAGCGTAGAGACAGGGAAAGCGGGAGTCCCAGATACGCAGTATTTT. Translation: CASSVETGKAGVPDTQYF. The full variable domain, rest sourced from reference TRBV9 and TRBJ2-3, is DSGVTQTPKHLITATGQRVTLRCSPRSGDLSVYWYQQSLDQGLQFLIQYYNGEERAKGNILERFSAQQFPDLHSELNLSSLELGDSALYFCASSVETGKAGVPDTQYFGPGTRLTVL.